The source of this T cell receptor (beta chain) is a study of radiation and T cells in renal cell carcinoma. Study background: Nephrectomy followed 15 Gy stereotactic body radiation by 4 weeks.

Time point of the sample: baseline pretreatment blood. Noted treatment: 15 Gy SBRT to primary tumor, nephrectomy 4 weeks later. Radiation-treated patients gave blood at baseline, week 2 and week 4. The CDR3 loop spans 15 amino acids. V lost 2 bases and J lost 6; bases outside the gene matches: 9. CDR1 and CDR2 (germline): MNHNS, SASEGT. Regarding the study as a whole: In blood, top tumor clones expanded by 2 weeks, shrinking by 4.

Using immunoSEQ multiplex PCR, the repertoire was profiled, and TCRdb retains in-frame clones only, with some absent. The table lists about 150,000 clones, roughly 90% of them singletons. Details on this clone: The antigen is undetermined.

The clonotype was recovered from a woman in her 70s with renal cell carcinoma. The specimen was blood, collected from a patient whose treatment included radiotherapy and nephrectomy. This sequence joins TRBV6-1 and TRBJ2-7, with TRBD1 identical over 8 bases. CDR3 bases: TGTGCCAGCAGTGAACAAGGGCAGGGGGCTCTCGAGCAGTACTTC. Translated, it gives CASSEQGQGALEQYF.